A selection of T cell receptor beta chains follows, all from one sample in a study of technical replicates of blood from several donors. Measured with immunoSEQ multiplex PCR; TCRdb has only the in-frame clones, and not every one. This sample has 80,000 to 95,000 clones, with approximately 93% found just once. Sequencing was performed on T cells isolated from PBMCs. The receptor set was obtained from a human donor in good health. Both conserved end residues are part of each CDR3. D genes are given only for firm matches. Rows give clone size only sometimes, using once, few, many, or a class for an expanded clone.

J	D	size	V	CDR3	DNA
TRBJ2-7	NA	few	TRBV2	CASRQSYEQYF	TGTGCCAGCAGACAGTCCTACGAGCAGTACTTC
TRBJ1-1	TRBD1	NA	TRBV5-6	CASSWEDRDGGEAFF	TGTGCCAGCAGCTGGGAGGACAGGGACGGCGGGGAAGCTTTCTTT
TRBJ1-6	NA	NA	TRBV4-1	CASSQEGVGGAQVNSPLHF	TGCGCCAGCAGCCAAGAAGGGGTTGGGGGGGCGCAGGTGAATTCACCCCTCCACTTT
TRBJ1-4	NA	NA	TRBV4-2	CASSQAQPTNEKLFF	TGTGCCAGCAGCCAAGCACAGCCAACTAATGAAAAACTGTTTTTT
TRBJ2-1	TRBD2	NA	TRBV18	CASSRSGTSGVNEQFF	TGTGCCAGCTCACGCTCCGGGACTAGCGGGGTCAATGAGCAGTTCTTC
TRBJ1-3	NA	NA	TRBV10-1	CASSDGADGNTIYF	TGCGCCAGCAGTGATGGGGCCGATGGAAACACCATATATTTT
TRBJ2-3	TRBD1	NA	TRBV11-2	CASSPRGQGVSSTDTQYF	TGTGCCAGCAGCCCTCGGGGACAGGGAGTTTCTAGCACAGATACGCAGTATTTT
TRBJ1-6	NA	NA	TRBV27	CASSLQGRNSPLHF	TGTGCCAGCAGTCTACAGGGCCGTAATTCACCCCTCCACTTT
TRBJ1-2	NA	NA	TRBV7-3	CASSRLRAVDYGYTF	TGTGCCAGCAGCCGACTCAGGGCCGTGGACTATGGCTACACCTTC
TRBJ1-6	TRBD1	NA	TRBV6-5	CASSYSLDRANSPLHF	TGTGCCAGCAGTTACTCTTTGGACAGGGCTAATTCACCCCTCCACTTT
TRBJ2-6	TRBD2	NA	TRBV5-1	CASSSPAGGAGANVLTF	TGCGCCAGCAGCTCCCCGGCTGGGGGGGCTGGGGCCAACGTCCTGACTTTC
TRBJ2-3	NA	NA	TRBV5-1	CASSGYSERSTDTQYF	TGCGCCAGCAGCGGATACAGTGAAAGAAGCACAGATACGCAGTATTTT
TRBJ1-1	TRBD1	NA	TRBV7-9	CASSLAGGRGRTEAFF	TGTGCCAGCAGCTTAGCGGGGGGCAGGGGGAGAACTGAAGCTTTCTTT
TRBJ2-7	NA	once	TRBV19	CASSIGSRGFEQYF	TGTGCCAGTAGTATCGGGAGTAGGGGCTTCGAGCAGTACTTC
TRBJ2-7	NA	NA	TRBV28	CASAKLGGGFYEQYF	TGTGCCAGCGCTAAATTAGGGGGGGGGTTCTACGAGCAGTACTTC
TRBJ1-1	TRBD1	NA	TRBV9	CASSVVTGANTEAFF	TGTGCCAGCAGCGTAGTAACAGGGGCAAACACTGAAGCTTTCTTT
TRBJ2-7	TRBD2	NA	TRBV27	CASSLREGGYEQYF	TGTGCCAGCAGTTTACGGGAGGGAGGGTACGAGCAGTACTTC
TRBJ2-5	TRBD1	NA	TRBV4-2	CASSQVTGTGKVGTQYF	TGTGCCAGCAGCCAAGTCACCGGGACAGGGAAGGTAGGGACCCAGTACTTC
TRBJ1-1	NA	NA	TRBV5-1	CASSAPSGGAEAFF	TGCGCCAGCAGCGCCCCGAGCGGTGGAGCTGAAGCTTTCTTT
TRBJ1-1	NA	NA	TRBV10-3	CAISRTENTEAFF	TGTGCCATCAGTCGGACAGAAAACACTGAAGCTTTCTTT
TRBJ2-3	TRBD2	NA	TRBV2	CASSDGGGAGDTQYF	TGTGCCAGCAGTGATGGCGGGGGGGCCGGAGATACGCAGTATTTT
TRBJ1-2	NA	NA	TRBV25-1	CASSSGKFNGYTF	TGTGCCAGCAGTTCAGGGAAATTCAACGGCTACACCTTC
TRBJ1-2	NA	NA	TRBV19	CASSIGTVYGYTF	TGTGCCAGTAGTATAGGTACAGTCTATGGCTACACCTTC
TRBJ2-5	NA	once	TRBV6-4	CASSYRDGETQYF	TGTGCCAGCAGCTACAGGGACGGCGAGACCCAGTACTTC
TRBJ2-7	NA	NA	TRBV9	CASSVGTAIYEQYF	TGTGCCAGCAGCGTAGGGACAGCTATCTACGAGCAGTACTTC
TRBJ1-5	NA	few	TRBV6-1	CASSDNSNQPQHF	TGTGCCAGCAGTGATAATAGCAATCAGCCCCAGCATTTT
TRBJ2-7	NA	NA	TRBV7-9	CASSLGQGWYEQYF	TGTGCCAGCAGCTTAGGTCAGGGTTGGTACGAGCAGTACTTC
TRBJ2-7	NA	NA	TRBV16	CASSSSYEQYF	TGTGCCAGCAGCTCCTCTTACGAGCAGTACTTC
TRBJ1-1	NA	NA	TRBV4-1	CASSPAGATEAFF	TGCGCCAGCAGCCCCGCGGGCGCCACTGAAGCTTTCTTT
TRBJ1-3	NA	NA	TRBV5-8	CASSWSWGNTIYF	TGTGCCAGCAGCTGGAGTTGGGGAAACACCATATATTTT
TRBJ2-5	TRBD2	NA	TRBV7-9	CASSPGLVGRETQYF	TGTGCCAGCAGCCCGGGACTAGTGGGTAGAGAGACCCAGTACTTC
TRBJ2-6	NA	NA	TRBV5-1	CATRSSGANVLTF	TGCGCCACCCGCAGCTCTGGGGCCAACGTCCTGACTTTC
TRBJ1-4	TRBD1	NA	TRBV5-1	CASSLGDRRNEKLFF	TGCGCCAGCAGCTTGGGGGACAGACGTAATGAAAAACTGTTTTTT
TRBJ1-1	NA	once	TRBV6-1	CASSDYTEAFF	TGTGCCAGCAGCGACTACACTGAAGCTTTCTTT
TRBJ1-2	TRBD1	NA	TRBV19	CASTSEVDRGVYGYTF	TGTGCCAGTACCTCTGAGGTAGACAGGGGGGTGTATGGCTACACCTTC
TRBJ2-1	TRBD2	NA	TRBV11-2	CASSLKLAGGPINEQFF	TGTGCCAGCAGCTTAAAGTTAGCGGGAGGGCCTATCAATGAGCAGTTCTTC
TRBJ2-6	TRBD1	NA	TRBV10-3	CAISTPGTVSSGANVLTF	TGTGCCATCAGCACCCCCGGGACAGTGAGCTCTGGGGCCAACGTCCTGACTTTC
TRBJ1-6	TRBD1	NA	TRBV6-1	CASNRQGTANSPLHF	TGTGCCAGCAACCGACAGGGGACGGCTAATTCACCCCTCCACTTT
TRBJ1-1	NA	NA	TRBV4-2	CASSQDLRRGGAFF	TGTGCCAGCAGCCAAGATCTTAGGAGGGGAGGAGCTTTCTTT
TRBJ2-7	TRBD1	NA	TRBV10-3	CAIKGATGISYEQYF	TGTGCCATCAAGGGCGCGACAGGGATATCCTACGAGCAGTACTTC
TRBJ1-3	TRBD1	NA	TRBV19	CASTKQGSGNTIYF	TGTGCCAGTACCAAACAGGGGTCCGGAAACACCATATATTTT
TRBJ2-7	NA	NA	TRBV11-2	CASSFLSGVYGEQYF	TGTGCCAGCAGCTTTTTATCAGGGGTATACGGAGAGCAGTACTTC
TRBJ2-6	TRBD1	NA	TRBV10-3	CAISEGGNSGANVLTF	TGTGCCATCAGTGAAGGGGGCAACTCTGGGGCCAACGTCCTGACTTTC
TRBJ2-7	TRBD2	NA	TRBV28	CASSLPLGLAGVPGRYEQYF	TGTGCCAGCAGTTTGCCCCTCGGTCTAGCGGGAGTCCCGGGGAGGTACGAGCAGTACTTC
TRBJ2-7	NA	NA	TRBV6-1	CASSERVEITAGEQYF	TGTGCCAGCAGTGAAAGAGTAGAGATAACTGCCGGCGAGCAGTACTTC
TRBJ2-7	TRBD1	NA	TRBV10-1	CASSDAGTGVYEQYF	TGCGCCAGCAGTGATGCCGGGACAGGGGTGTACGAGCAGTACTTC
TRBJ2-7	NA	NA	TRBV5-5	CASSSRYYEQYF	TGTGCCAGCAGCTCCAGATACTACGAGCAGTACTTC
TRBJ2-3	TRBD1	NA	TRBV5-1	CASSVDRGQDTQYF	TGCGCCAGCAGCGTGGACAGGGGGCAAGATACGCAGTATTTT
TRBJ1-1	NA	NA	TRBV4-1	CATGGSGPNTEAFF	TGCGCCACCGGGGGGTCAGGCCCGAACACTGAAGCTTTCTTT
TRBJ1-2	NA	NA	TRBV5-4	CASSLTGSNYGYTF	TGTGCCAGCAGCTTGACAGGGTCTAACTATGGCTACACCTTC
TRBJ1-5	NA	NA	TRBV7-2	CASSSYGTSHQPQHF	TGTGCCAGCAGCTCCTATGGGACATCCCATCAGCCCCAGCATTTT
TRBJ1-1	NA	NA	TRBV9	CASSVDEGTEAFF	TGTGCCAGCAGCGTAGATGAGGGAACTGAAGCTTTCTTT
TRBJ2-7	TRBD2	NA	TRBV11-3	CASSLISGGTSQRLSYEQYF	TGTGCCAGCAGCCTCATAAGCGGGGGGACTTCTCAGCGGCTTTCCTACGAGCAGTACTTC